A single sample is the source of the 27 T cell receptor beta chains below, sequenced in a study of CD8+ T cells in alopecia areata. RNA was isolated and reverse transcribed to cDNA, the sequencing template. Sequencing was performed with immunoSEQ multiplex PCR; in TCRdb, only in-frame clones are kept and a portion is missing. The repertoire has about 270,000 clones, none seen only once; the ten largest take about 1.1%. Sorting of pooled cutaneous lymph node cells was based on CD4, CD8alpha, NKG2D, NKG2ACE and other markers. The sample taken for sequencing was CD4+ T cells sorted from a lymph node. These receptors all stem from a C3H/HeJ mouse with alopecia areata. This strain's MHC haplotype is H2-k.

There are many counts of this clone. The genes and germline here are from mouse. The sequenced fragment ends 3 residues before the CDR3 boundary, so the rest is inferred from the germline J gene. Other DNA sequences within the sample encode an identical CDR3. V is TRBV13-1 and J is TRBJ1-6, with 9 bases fitting TRBD1. TRBJ1-6 is an open reading frame whose function is uncertain. Unmatched junction bases numbered 2, after V lost 3 bases and J lost 10 bases. This CDR3 comprises 13 residues. CDR1 and CDR2 from the germline V gene are NSHNY and SYGAGN. CDR3 DNA, as far as it was read: TGTGCCAGCAGTGGGGACAGGGACTCGCCC. As protein: CASSGDRDSP. The full CDR3 is CASSGDRDSPLYF.

As regards this clone: The gene symbols are mouse symbols. The read falls 4 residues short of the CDR3 end, and the missing part is taken from the germline J gene. This chain joins TRBV31 and TRBJ1-1; D is possibly TRBD1 (5 bases). This CDR3 is built from 14 residues. With 0 bases removed from V and 4 bases from J, the gap between germline ends came to 12 bases. Germline V gene data show CDR1 as GKSSPN and CDR2 as SITVG. The CDR3 bases that were read are TGTGCCTGGAGTCTAGTGGTGGGGGGCACA. This translates into CAWSLVVGGT. The entire CDR3 protein reads CAWSLVVGGTEVFF. The variable domain in full, with the rest retrieved from reference TRBV31 and TRBJ1-1, is AQTIHQWPVAEIKAVGSPLSLGCTIKGKSSPNLYWYWQATGGTLQQLFYSITVGQVESVVQLNLSASRPKDDQFILSTEKLLLSHSGFYLCAWSLVVGGTEVFFGKGTRLTVV.

Comments on this clone: The listed genes are named as in mouse. The read falls 4 residues short of the CDR3 end, and the missing part is taken from the germline J gene. The chain employs TRBV5 and TRBJ1-2, with TRBD1 matching over 11 bases. CDR3 length: 17 amino acids. Germline assignment: CDR1 LGHNA and CDR2 YNLKQL (reference sequence). V dropped 0 bases and J dropped 2; count of bases not matched to a gene: 5. The CDR3 DNA, read in part, is TGTGCCAGCAGCCAAGATGCCGGGACAGGGGGGAACTCC. Amino acid sequence: CASSQDAGTGGNS. The full-length CDR3 reads as CASSQDAGTGGNSDYTF.

Regarding this clone: Gene names and germline match the mouse. The read ends 4 residues shy of where the CDR3 ends; the end is completed using the germline J gene. The genes are TRBV5 and TRBJ2-2; TRBD2 aligns across 8 bases. Germline V lookup: CDR1 LGHNA, CDR2 YNLKQL (reference sequence). Trimming cost V 1 base and J 2 bases; bases outside gene matches: 3. This CDR3 is built from 16 residues. The CDR3 bases that were read are TGTGCCAGCAGCCAAGTCGCTGGGGGGAACACCGGG. Amino acids: CASSQVAGGNTG. The whole CDR3 is CASSQVAGGNTGQLYF.

Notes on this clone: Any gene name here is a mouse gene name. The read falls 4 residues short of the CDR3 end, and the missing part is taken from the germline J gene. The V call is TRBV19, the J call TRBJ2-7; 11 bases match TRBD2. The CDR3 has 16 amino acids. From germline, CDR1 is FNHDT and CDR2 SITEND (reference sequence). The part of the CDR3 DNA that was read is TGTGCCAGCAGTCCCCTTACTGGGGGGGCGCGGTAT. Protein product: CASSPLTGGARY. The entire CDR3 protein is CASSPLTGGARYEQYF.

This clone has just a few counts. Here the gene names and germline are mouse. The part of the CDR3 DNA that was read is TGTGCCAGCAGTAAAGGGGGAGGCTCC. This sequence encodes CASSKGGGS. The CDR3 as a whole reads CASSKGGGSDYTF. This chain links TRBV19 with TRBJ1-2; possibly TRBD1 for D (6 bases). Read data end 4 residues before the CDR3 end; the end is taken from the germline J gene. The CDR3 sequence is 13 residues long. Deletions cut 3 bases from V and 4 bases from J, with 10 bases between. Germline CDR1 FNHDT, CDR2 SITEND (reference sequence).

A word on this clone: Gene names and germline refer to mouse. The observed sequence ends 3 residues before the CDR3 terminus, with the missing tail filled in from the germline J gene. The chain carries TRBV19 and TRBJ1-6; D perhaps matches TRBD1 (5 bases). TRBJ1-6 is placed among ORFs of uncertain function. This CDR3 spans 15 amino acids. Germline CDR1 FNHDT, CDR2 SITEND (reference sequence). The V gene lost 1 base and the J gene lost 5 bases, with 10 bases spanning the gap. The chain's CDR3 is CASSIKDIHNSPLYF. The sequenced CDR3 bases are TGTGCCAGCAGTATAAAGGACATCCATAATTCGCCC.

This clone was counted a few times. Gene labels here are mouse ones. The read comes to an end 4 residues before the CDR3 does, leaving the germline J gene to fill in the end. The chain is built from TRBV13-1 and TRBJ2-1; 7 bases agree with TRBD1. The CDR3 sequence is 14 residues long. Germline assignment: CDR1 NSHNY and CDR2 SYGAGN. The ends lost 5 bases at V and 4 bases at J; junction bases unmatched: 6. Incomplete CDR3 DNA: TGTGCCAGCAGAATCGACAGGGAGTATGCT. This codes for CASRIDREYA. The full CDR3 protein reads CASRIDREYAEQFF.

This clone was counted only a few times. Here the gene names and germline are mouse. The read stops 4 residues short of the end of the CDR3; the missing end is completed from the germline J gene. V is TRBV1 and J is TRBJ2-5, with D perhaps TRBD2 (7 bases). Trimming took off 5 bases at V and 3 bases at J, with 15 bases between the two ends. Germline V lookup: CDR1 NSQYPW, CDR2 LRSPGD (reference sequence). This CDR3 has 15 amino acids. The CDR3 here is CTCSPPRGAQDTQYF. The CDR3 DNA, read in part, is TGCACCTGCAGTCCCCCGCGGGGGGCGCAAGAC.

This clone turned up a few times. The germline and genes are mouse ones. CDR3 bases read: TGTGCCAGCGGTGGGACTGGGGCAAACCAAGAC. This encodes CASGGTGANQD. The full CDR3 reads CASGGTGANQDTQYF. The chain has TRBV13-2 and TRBJ2-5; 9 nucleotides align to TRBD2. The read gets to within 4 residues of the CDR3 end, and the germline J gene fills in the rest. CDR3 length: 15 residues. Unmatched junction bases numbered 2, after V lost 3 bases and J lost 0 bases. Germline loops: CDR1 NNHNN, CDR2 SYGAGS (reference sequence).

There are a few counts of this clone. Genes and germline come from the mouse. The read halts 4 residues ahead of the CDR3 end, with the missing end drawn from the germline J gene. The rearrangement joins TRBV5 to TRBJ2-5; 10 bases align to TRBD2. CDR1 is LGHNA, CDR2 YNLKQL, per germline (reference sequence). CDR3 size: 15 residues. The sequenced CDR3 bases are TGTGCCAGCAGCCCTTCGACTGGGGGGAAAGAC. As protein: CASSPSTGGKD. The whole CDR3 is CASSPSTGGKDTQYF.

This clone has a handful of counts. Genes here carry mouse names. Read sequence stops 4 residues before the CDR3 end, and the germline J gene provides the missing end. Within the sample, other DNA sequences also encode this same CDR3. The rearrangement joins TRBV13-1 to TRBJ2-2; D unclear. Germline lookup yields CDR1 NSHNY and CDR2 SYGAGN. The CDR3 covers 13 residues. V lost 1 base and J lost 1, with 2 bases in between. The sequenced part of the CDR3 DNA is TGTGCCAGCAGTGATCAAAACACCGGG. Protein product: CASSDQNTG. The entire CDR3 reads CASSDQNTGQLYF.

As for this clone: The germline and genes are mouse ones. The observed sequence ends 4 residues before the CDR3 terminus, with the missing tail filled in from the germline J gene. This chain links TRBV13-3 with TRBJ1-2; TRBD1 is a possible D gene (6 bases). V was pared by 4 bases and J by 1 base, with 11 bases between. Germline CDR1 is NNHDY and CDR2 is SYVADS. The CDR3 extends over 14 amino acids. Here the CDR3 reads CASSLRDKNSDYTF. Incomplete CDR3 DNA: TGTGCCAGCAGTCTCCGGGACAAAAACTCC.

This clone was detected only a few times. Mouse gene names and germline throughout. The read finishes 4 residues shy of the CDR3 end, and the germline J gene is used to complete it. The rearrangement links TRBV19 to TRBJ1-1; 10 bases align to TRBD1. CDR3 length equals 15 residues. Germline CDR1 reads FNHDT; CDR2 reads SITEND (reference sequence). V shed 2 bases and J 1 base; nucleotides not matched to a gene: 2. The part of the CDR3 DNA that was read is TGTGCCAGCAGTATGGGACAGGGGTGGAACACA. It codes for CASSMGQGWNT. The complete CDR3 sequence is CASSMGQGWNTEVFF.

This clone has just a few counts. Gene labels here are mouse ones. Sequencing ends 4 residues short of the CDR3 end; the germline J gene provides the rest. The genes are TRBV1 and TRBJ2-3, with 13 nucleotides matching TRBD2. The CDR3 spans 17 residues. The germline gives CDR1 NSQYPW, CDR2 LRSPGD (reference sequence). V shed 2 bases and J 0 bases; nucleotides not matched to a gene: 2. The CDR3 here is CTCSARTGGASAETLYF. Incomplete CDR3 DNA: TGCACCTGCAGTGCAAGGACTGGGGGGGCTAGTGCAGAA.

This clone was detected only a few times. The gene names given are mouse names. The read terminates 4 residues ahead of where the CDR3 ends, so the germline J gene completes it. The V call is TRBV5, the J call TRBJ2-3, with 9 bases that match TRBD2. The CDR3 has 16 amino acids. Germline CDR1 and CDR2: LGHNA and YNLKQL (reference sequence). V was pared by 0 bases and J by 3 bases, with 4 bases of the junction left unmatched. The covered CDR3 bases are TGTGCCAGCAGCCAAGATAGGTGGGGGGGCGCAGAA. Its protein is CASSQDRWGGAE. Given in full, the CDR3 is CASSQDRWGGAETLYF.

Comments on this clone: Gene names refer to mouse genes. The CDR3 end lies 4 residues beyond the end of the read and is filled in from the germline J gene. J is TRBJ2-1 and V is TRBV13-1; D may be TRBD2 (7 bases). In germline, CDR1 is NSHNY, CDR2 SYGAGN. The CDR3 extends over 16 amino acids. V lost 0 bases, J lost 0 bases, and 10 bases lay in between. The DNA read from the CDR3 is TGTGCCAGCAGTGATGATAGGGGGGGTAACTATGCT. This gives the protein CASSDDRGGNYA. The whole CDR3 is CASSDDRGGNYAEQFF.

Only a few counts were recorded for this clone. Genes and germline are mouse. The DNA ends 4 residues before the CDR3 does, and the rest of the CDR3 is filled in from the germline J gene. This chain connects TRBV5 to TRBJ2-3, with a weak D call TRBD2 (5 bases). Trimming left V 4 bases short and J 0 bases short, with 8 bases between. The CDR3 consists of 14 residues. Germline V gene data show CDR1 as LGHNA and CDR2 as YNLKQL (reference sequence). Partial CDR3 DNA: TGTGCCAGCAGCCTCACTGGTAGTGCAGAA. Translating gives CASSLTGSAE. Given in full, the CDR3 is CASSLTGSAETLYF.

This clone was detected only a few times. Here the gene names and germline are mouse. The read terminates 4 residues before the CDR3 end, so the remaining end is supplied by the germline J gene. V is TRBV31 and J is TRBJ2-2; 8 bases are a match to TRBD1. From germline, CDR1 is GKSSPN and CDR2 SITVG. With 5 bases clipped from V and 3 bases from J, the junction kept 5 bases outside the gene matches. This CDR3 is built from 14 residues. Incomplete CDR3 DNA: TGTGCCTGGTCAGGGGGCGTTGACACCGGG. It is translated as CAWSGGVDTG. The whole CDR3 is CAWSGGVDTGQLYF.

About this clone: Genes and germline are mouse. The read halts 4 residues ahead of the CDR3 end, with the missing end drawn from the germline J gene. The chain has TRBV1 and TRBJ2-4, with D perhaps TRBD1 (5 bases). The V end lost 1 base, the J end lost 0 bases, and 8 bases lay between the germline ends. CDR3 length: 15 amino acids. Germline CDR1 and CDR2: NSQYPW and LRSPGD (reference sequence). CDR3 sequence reads: CTCSAVDSSQNTLYF. The part of the CDR3 DNA that was read is TGCACCTGCAGTGCAGTAGACAGTAGTCAAAAC.

The table lists this clone with a few counts. The gene names given are mouse names. The read terminates 4 residues ahead of where the CDR3 ends, so the germline J gene completes it. The chain has TRBV5 and TRBJ2-7; TRBD2 aligns across 7 bases. This CDR3 comprises 14 residues. CDR1 and CDR2 (germline): LGHNA, YNLKQL (reference sequence). Germline trimming cut 4 bases from V and 3 bases from J; bases unmatched to any gene: 6. The DNA read from the CDR3 is TGTGCCAGCAGCCCCGGACGGGGGGGCTAT. Translating it yields CASSPGRGGY. The entire CDR3 reads CASSPGRGGYEQYF.

This clone was counted at least ten times. Gene names refer to mouse genes. The CDR3 end is not reached by the read, which stops 4 residues before it; the germline J gene fills it in. This rearrangement joins TRBV17 to TRBJ2-1, with unresolved D. This CDR3 region has 12 residues. Germline loops: CDR1 MNHDT, CDR2 YYDKIL. V was shortened by 6 bases and J by 3 bases, with 6 bases between the two germline ends. Incomplete CDR3 DNA: TGTGCTAGCAGCCAGATCTATGCT. It translates to CASSQIYA. The full-length CDR3 reads as CASSQIYAEQFF.

Notes on this clone: Gene names follow the mouse nomenclature. The read comes to an end 4 residues before the CDR3 does, leaving the germline J gene to fill in the end. The same CDR3 arises from other DNA sequences in this sample as well. The V gene is TRBV19, the J gene TRBJ2-2, with 10 bases identical to TRBD1. There are 14 residues in the CDR3. V gave up 4 bases and J gave up 4 bases; unmatched junction bases: 1. CDR1 and CDR2 from the germline V gene are FNHDT and SITEND (reference sequence). CDR3 region: CASSRDRGTGQLYF. Incomplete CDR3 DNA: TGTGCCAGCAGTCGGGACAGGGGCACCGGG.

This clone was observed a handful of times. Gene and germline names: mouse. Additional DNA sequences in this sample encode the identical CDR3. The CDR3 spells CASSQDGTGGGAETLYF. The CDR3 DNA, read in part, is TGTGCCAGCAGCCAAGACGGGACTGGGGGAGGCGCAGAA. This chain joins TRBV5 and TRBJ2-3, with 11 positions matching TRBD2. The missing CDR3 end, 4 residues past where the read stops, is filled in from the germline J gene. CDR3 size: 17 residues. V gave up 0 bases and J gave up 3 bases; unmatched junction bases: 5. From germline, CDR1 is LGHNA and CDR2 YNLKQL (reference sequence).

This clone came up a few times. Here the gene names and germline are mouse. The CDR3 goes on 4 residues after the read ends, and that part is filled in from the germline J gene. The chain recombines TRBV5 with TRBJ2-1; 8 bases map to TRBD2. Germline CDR1 and CDR2: LGHNA and YNLKQL (reference sequence). V trimming: 4 bases; J trimming: 5 bases; junction bases outside the gene matches: 10. The CDR3 consists of 16 residues. CDR3 bases read: TGTGCCAGCAGCCCGAACTGGACTGGGAGGGATGCT. Translating it yields CASSPNWTGRDA. The full CDR3 reads CASSPNWTGRDAEQFF.

This clone turned up a few times. Here the gene names and germline are mouse. The CDR3 end lies 4 residues beyond the end of the read and is filled in from the germline J gene. This rearrangement joins TRBV31 to TRBJ2-2; 10 nucleotides agree with TRBD2. Looked up from germline, CDR1 is GKSSPN and CDR2 is SITVG. This CDR3 comprises 14 residues. The CDR3 loop reads CAWSLRTGGGQLYF. The sequenced CDR3 bases are TGTGCCTGGAGTCTGAGGACTGGGGGCGGG.

Concerning this clone: Germline and genes: mouse. The CDR3 end is not reached by the read, which stops 4 residues before it; the germline J gene fills it in. The chain links TRBV13-2 to TRBJ2-1, with TRBD1 matching over 9 bases. There are 15 residues in the CDR3. Germline lookup yields CDR1 NNHNN and CDR2 SYGAGS (reference sequence). V gave up 0 bases and J gave up 6 bases; unmatched junction bases: 4. CDR3 loop: CASGDAWTGAAEQFF. The part of the CDR3 DNA that was read is TGTGCCAGCGGTGATGCTTGGACAGGGGCTGCT.